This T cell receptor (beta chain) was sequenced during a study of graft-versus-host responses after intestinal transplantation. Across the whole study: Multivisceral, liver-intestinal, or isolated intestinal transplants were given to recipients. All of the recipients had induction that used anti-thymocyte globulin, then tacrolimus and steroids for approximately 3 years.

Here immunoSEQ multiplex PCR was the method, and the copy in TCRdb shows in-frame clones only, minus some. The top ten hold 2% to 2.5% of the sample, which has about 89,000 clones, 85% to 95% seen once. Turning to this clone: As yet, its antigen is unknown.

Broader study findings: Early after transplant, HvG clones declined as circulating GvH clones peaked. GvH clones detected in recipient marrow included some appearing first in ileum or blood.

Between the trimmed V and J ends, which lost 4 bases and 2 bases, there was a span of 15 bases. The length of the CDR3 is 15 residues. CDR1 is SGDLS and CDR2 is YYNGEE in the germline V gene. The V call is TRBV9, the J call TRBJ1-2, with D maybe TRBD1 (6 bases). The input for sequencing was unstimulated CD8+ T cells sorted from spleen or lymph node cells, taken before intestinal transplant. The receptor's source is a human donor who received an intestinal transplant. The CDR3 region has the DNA TGTGCCAGCAGCTCAGGCCCCGGACAGAACTATGGCTACACCTTC. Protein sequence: CASSSGPGQNYGYTF.